The 13 T cell receptor beta chains below all came from one sample that was sequenced in a study of blood T cell repertoires in COVID-19. Only in-frame clones appear in the TCRdb table, and some are missing; sequencing was by immunoSEQ multiplex PCR. The sample comprises approximately 98,000 clones, about two thirds of which are singletons, and around 1.7% rests with the top ten. Input material: peripheral blood. The source is a woman aged 40 to 55 with acute or convalescent COVID-19.

J is TRBJ2-7 and V is TRBV19, with 10 positions matching TRBD2. Losses at the gene ends were 3 bases for V and 3 bases for J; bases not matched to a gene: 5. The length of the CDR3 is 15 residues. The germline gives CDR1 LNHDA, CDR2 SQIVND (reference sequence). CDR3 sequence (DNA): TGTGCCAGTAGTATTGGACTAGCGGCGAGCTACGAGCAGTACTTC. Protein: CASSIGLAASYEQYF.

The chain uses TRBV6-5 and TRBJ2-1, with 9 bases fitting TRBD2. This CDR3 comprises 15 residues. V was clipped by 5 bases and J by 6 bases; unmatched bases: 8. From germline, CDR1 is MNHEY and CDR2 SVGAGI. For the CDR3, the DNA is TGTGCCAGCAGTCCCCCCATAGCGGGGGCCAATGAGCAGTTCTTC. Translated, it gives CASSPPIAGANEQFF.

This clone was seen only a few times. The chain recombines TRBV5-1 with TRBJ1-5; D remains unclear. This CDR3 has 15 residues. Trimming stripped 0 bases from V and 2 bases from J, with 9 bases between. Germline values: CDR1 SGHRS, CDR2 YFSETQ. The CDR3 DNA follows: TGCGCCAGCAGCTTGGTCCCGGGAGGCAATCAGCCCCAGCATTTT. Translation gives CASSLVPGGNQPQHF.

The chain carries TRBV7-9 and TRBJ1-4; D is unclear. Trimming shortened V by 4 bases and J by 6 bases, and 18 bases separated the two germline ends. CDR3 length: 16 amino acids. Germline V CDR1 and CDR2: SEHNR, FQNEAQ (reference sequence). This CDR3 is CASSSNIGENDEKLFF. The CDR3 bases are TGTGCCAGCAGCTCCAATATCGGGGAAAATGATGAAAAACTGTTTTTT.

This clone came up a few times. J is TRBJ2-5 and V is TRBV3-1 (or the pseudogene TRBV3-2); 9 positions match TRBD1. Germline V gives CDR1 LGHDT, CDR2 YNNKEL (reference sequence). J lost 6 bases, V lost 6 bases, and 11 bases had no gene match. The CDR3 is 15 residues long. This CDR3 reads CASSQGQGYYKTQYF. The CDR3 DNA sequence: TGTGCCAGCAGTCAGGGACAGGGCTATTACAAGACCCAGTACTTC.

The chain combines TRBV3-1 (or the pseudogene TRBV3-2) with TRBJ2-2; 8 positions agree with TRBD2. This CDR3 is built from 15 residues. The germline V gene encodes CDR1 LGHDT and CDR2 YNNKEL (reference sequence). V lost 0 bases and J lost 7; bases outside the gene matches: 4. The CDR3 region has the DNA TGTGCCAGCAGCCAAGATCGAGCGGGGGACGGGGAGCTGTTTTTT. The encoded protein is CASSQDRAGDGELFF.

The rearrangement uses TRBV5-1 and TRBJ1-5; a weak D match, TRBD1 (5 bases). Trimming left V 4 bases short and J 0 bases short, with 11 bases between. The CDR3 has 15 amino acids. The germline gives CDR1 SGHRS, CDR2 YFSETQ. CDR3 in DNA: TGCGCCAGCAGCCCGACAGCTTCTAGCAATCAGCCCCAGCATTTT. It translates to CASSPTASSNQPQHF.

The chain carries TRBV6-5 and TRBJ1-2, with D uncertain. V lost 7 bases and J lost 7, with 16 bases in between. The CDR3 covers 13 residues. Germline CDR1 MNHEY, CDR2 SVGAGI. CDR3 nucleotides: TGTGCCAGCATGACCCAGGCACGTAGTGGCTACACCTTC. Translation: CASMTQARSGYTF.

This rearrangement joins TRBV19 to TRBJ1-2; D perhaps matches TRBD1 (5 bases). There are 15 residues in the CDR3. Germline V lookup: CDR1 LNHDA, CDR2 SQIVND (reference sequence). Trimming removed 3 bases at V and 3 bases at J, with 14 bases between. CDR3 nucleotide sequence: TGTGCCAGTAGTATTGGCAGGGCAGAATACTATGGCTACACCTTC. Encoded protein: CASSIGRAEYYGYTF.

J is TRBJ2-2 and V is TRBV5-1, with 8 bases matching TRBD1. This CDR3 is 15 amino acids long. Trimming took 4 bases from V and 4 from J; bases not matched to a gene: 6. CDR1 and CDR2 (germline): SGHRS, YFSETQ. CDR3 loop: CASSKDRAGTGELFF. The DNA of the CDR3 is TGCGCCAGCAGCAAGGACAGGGCGGGCACCGGGGAGCTGTTTTTT.

V is TRBV7-6 and J is TRBJ2-3, with D possibly being TRBD2 (5 bases). Per the germline V gene, CDR1 is SGHVS and CDR2 is FNYEAQ. The CDR3 is 15 residues long. V dropped 5 bases and J dropped 4 bases, with 16 bases sitting between them. The CDR3 sequence: CASSPVRGSSDTQYF. The CDR3 DNA follows: TGTGCCAGCAGCCCAGTTCGGGGTTCATCAGATACGCAGTATTTT.

The J gene is TRBJ2-7, the V gene TRBV3-1 (or the pseudogene TRBV3-2); TRBD1 aligns across 8 bases. The germline gives CDR1 LGHDT, CDR2 YNNKEL (reference sequence). The CDR3 spans 17 residues. The V segment lost 5 bases and the J segment 0 bases; nucleotides outside the gene matches: 12. In DNA, the CDR3 is TGTGCCAGCAGCTATAGCAGACAGGGGTCGCGCTCCTACGAGCAGTACTTC. The encoded protein is CASSYSRQGSRSYEQYF.

This clone was counted once. V is TRBV5-3 and J is TRBJ1-2; no clear D. TRBV5-3 is an ORF for which the function is uncertain. Trimming left V 8 bases short and J 6 bases short, with 23 bases between. The CDR3 extends over 15 amino acids. The CDR3: CARRMRGVLGNGYTF. CDR3 DNA sequence: TGTGCCAGGAGGATGCGCGGGGTACTCGGGAATGGCTACACCTTC.